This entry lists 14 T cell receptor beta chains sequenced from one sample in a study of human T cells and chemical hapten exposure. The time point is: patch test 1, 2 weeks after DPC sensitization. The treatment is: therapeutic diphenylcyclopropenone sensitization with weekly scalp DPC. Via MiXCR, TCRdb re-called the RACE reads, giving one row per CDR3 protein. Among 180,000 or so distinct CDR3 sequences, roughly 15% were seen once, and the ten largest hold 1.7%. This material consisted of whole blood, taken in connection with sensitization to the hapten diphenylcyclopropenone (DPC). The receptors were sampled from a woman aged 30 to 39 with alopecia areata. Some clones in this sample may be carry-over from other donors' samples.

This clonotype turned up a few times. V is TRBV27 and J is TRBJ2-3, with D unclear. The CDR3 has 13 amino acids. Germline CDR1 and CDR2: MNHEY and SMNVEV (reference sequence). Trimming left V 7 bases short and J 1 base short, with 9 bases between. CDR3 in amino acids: CASMFWGTDTQYF. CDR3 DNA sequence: TGTGCCAGCATGTTTTGGGGCACAGATACGCAGTATTTT.

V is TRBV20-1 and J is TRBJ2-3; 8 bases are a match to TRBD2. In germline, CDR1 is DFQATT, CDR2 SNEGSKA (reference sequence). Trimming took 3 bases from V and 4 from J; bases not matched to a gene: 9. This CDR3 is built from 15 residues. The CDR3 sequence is CSASRTSRGADTQYF. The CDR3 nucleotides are TGCAGTGCTAGCCGGACTAGCAGGGGCGCAGATACGCAGTATTTT.

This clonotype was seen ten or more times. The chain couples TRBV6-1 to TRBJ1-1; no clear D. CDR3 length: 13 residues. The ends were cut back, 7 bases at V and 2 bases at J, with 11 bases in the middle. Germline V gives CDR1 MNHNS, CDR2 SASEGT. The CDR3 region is CASTEGPNTEAFF. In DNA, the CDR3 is TGTGCCAGCACAGAGGGTCCAAACACTGAAGCTTTCTTT.

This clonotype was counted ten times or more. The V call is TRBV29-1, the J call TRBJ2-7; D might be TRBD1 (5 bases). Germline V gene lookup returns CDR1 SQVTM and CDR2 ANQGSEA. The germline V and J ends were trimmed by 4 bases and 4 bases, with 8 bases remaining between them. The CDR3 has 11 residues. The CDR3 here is CSVGPGYEQYF. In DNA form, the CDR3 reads TGCAGCGTTGGTCCAGGGTACGAGCAGTACTTC.

The CDR3 nucleotides read TGTGCCAGTACGCCTCTCGGTGCCAACGTCCTGACTTTC. Encoded protein: CASTPLGANVLTF. This rearrangement joins TRBV19 to TRBJ2-6; D unresolved. This CDR3 spans 13 amino acids. Germline-derived CDR1 and CDR2 are LNHDA and SQIVND (reference sequence). V was cut by 7 bases and J by 7 bases, with 11 bases left in between.

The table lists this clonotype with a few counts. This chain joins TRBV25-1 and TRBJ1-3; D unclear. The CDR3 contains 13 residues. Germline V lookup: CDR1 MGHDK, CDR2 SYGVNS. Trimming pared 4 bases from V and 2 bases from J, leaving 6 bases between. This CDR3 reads CASSGPPGNTIYF. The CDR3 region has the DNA TGTGCCAGCAGTGGTCCTCCTGGAAACACCATATATTTT.

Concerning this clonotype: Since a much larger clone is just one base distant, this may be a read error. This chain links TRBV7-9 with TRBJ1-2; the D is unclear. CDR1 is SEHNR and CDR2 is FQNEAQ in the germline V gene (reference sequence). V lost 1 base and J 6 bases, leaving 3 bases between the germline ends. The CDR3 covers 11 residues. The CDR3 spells CASSLGDGYTF. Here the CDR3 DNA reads TGTGCCAGCAGCTTAGGGGATGGCTACACCTTC.

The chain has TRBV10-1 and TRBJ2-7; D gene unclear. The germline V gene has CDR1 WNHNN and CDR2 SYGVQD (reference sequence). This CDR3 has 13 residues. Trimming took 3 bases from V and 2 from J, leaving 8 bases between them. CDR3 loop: CASSDTDPYEQYF. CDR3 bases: TGCGCCAGCAGTGATACAGATCCCTACGAGCAGTACTTC.

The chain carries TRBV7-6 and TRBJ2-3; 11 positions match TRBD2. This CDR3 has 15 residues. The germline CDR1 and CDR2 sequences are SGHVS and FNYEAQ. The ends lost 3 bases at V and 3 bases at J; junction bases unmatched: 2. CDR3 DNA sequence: TGTGCCAGCAGCTTCAGGACTAGCGGGACAGATACGCAGTATTTT. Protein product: CASSFRTSGTDTQYF.

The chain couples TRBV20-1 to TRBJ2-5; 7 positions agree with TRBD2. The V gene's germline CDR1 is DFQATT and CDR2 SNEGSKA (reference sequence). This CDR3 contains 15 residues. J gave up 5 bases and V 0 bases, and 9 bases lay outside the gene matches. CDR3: CSARDPGGSGETQYF. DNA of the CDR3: TGCAGTGCTAGAGATCCAGGCGGGAGTGGCGAGACCCAGTACTTC.

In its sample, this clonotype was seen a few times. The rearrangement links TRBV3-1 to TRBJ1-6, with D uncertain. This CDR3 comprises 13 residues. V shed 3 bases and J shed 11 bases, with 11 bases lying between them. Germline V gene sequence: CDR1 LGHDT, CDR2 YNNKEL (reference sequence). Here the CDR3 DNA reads TGTGCCAGCAGCCAGTCGACTTTTCCACCCCTCCACTTT. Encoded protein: CASSQSTFPPLHF.

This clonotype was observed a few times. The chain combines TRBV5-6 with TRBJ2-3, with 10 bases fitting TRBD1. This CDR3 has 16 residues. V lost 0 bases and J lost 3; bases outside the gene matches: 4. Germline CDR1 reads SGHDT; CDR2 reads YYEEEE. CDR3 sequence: CASSLVGDRGTDTQYF. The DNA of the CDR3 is TGTGCCAGCAGCTTGGTAGGGGACAGGGGAACAGATACGCAGTATTTT.

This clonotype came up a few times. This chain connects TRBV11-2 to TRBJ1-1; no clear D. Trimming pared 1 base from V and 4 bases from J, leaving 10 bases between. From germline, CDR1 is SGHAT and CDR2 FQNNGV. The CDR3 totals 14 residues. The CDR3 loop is CASSLVDGITEAFF. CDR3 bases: TGTGCCAGCAGCTTAGTCGACGGTATCACTGAAGCTTTCTTT. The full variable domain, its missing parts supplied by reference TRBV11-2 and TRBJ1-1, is EAGVAQSPRYKIIEKRQSVAFWCNPISGHATLYWYQQILGQGPKLLIQFQNNGVVDDSQLPKDRFSAERLKGVDSTLKIQPAKLEDSAVYLCASSLVDGITEAFFGQGTRLTVV.

Here the CDR3 DNA reads TGTGCCAGCAGCTTAGGGGATCGACTAGCGGGTACCGGGGAGCTGTTTTTT. Translation gives CASSLGDRLAGTGELFF. This rearrangement joins TRBV13 to TRBJ2-2; 10 nucleotides align to TRBD2. J lost 5 bases, V lost 0 bases, and 6 bases had no gene match. CDR3 length: 17 amino acids. Germline loops: CDR1 PRHDT, CDR2 FYEKMQ (reference sequence).